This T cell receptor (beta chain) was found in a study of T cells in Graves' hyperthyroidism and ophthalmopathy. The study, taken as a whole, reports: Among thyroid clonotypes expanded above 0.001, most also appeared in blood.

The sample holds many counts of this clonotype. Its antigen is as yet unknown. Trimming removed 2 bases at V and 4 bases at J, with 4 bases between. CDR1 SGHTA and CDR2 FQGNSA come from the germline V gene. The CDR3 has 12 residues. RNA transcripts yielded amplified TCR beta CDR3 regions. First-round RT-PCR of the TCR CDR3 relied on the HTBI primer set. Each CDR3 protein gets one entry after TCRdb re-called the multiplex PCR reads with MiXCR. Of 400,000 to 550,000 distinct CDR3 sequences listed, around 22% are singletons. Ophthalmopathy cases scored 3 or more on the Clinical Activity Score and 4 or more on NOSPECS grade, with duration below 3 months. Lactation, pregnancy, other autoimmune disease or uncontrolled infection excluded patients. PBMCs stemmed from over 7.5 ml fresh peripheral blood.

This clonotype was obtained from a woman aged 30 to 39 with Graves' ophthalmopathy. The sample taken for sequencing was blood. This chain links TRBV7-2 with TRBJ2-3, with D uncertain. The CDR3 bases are TGTGCCAGCAGCTTACATTCAGATACGCAGTATTTT. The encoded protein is CASSLHSDTQYF.